Listed below are T cell receptor beta chains from one sample, sequenced in a study of blood T cell repertoires in COVID-19. TCRdb's table, derived via immunoSEQ multiplex PCR, lists solely in-frame clones and lacks some. The sample lists roughly 250,000 clones; 70% to 90% were seen once. Specimen: PBMCs or T cells enriched from blood (not recorded which). Source of these receptors: a woman in her thirties who had recovered from COVID-19. The CDR3 runs from the conserved cysteine through the conserved F or W. The D gene is left open where the match is weak. For some rows the clone size is stated as once, few or many, or as a class when expanded; others skip it.

-	TRBV7-9	TRBJ1-1	-	CASSSGPGHLLAFF	TGTGCCAGCAGCTCGGGTCCGGGACACTTGTTGGCTTTCTTT
-	TRBV3-1/TRBV3-2	TRBJ2-1	-	CASSLNRFWEQFF	TGTGCCAGCAGCCTAAACAGATTTTGGGAGCAGTTCTTC
-	TRBV7-2	TRBJ1-6	-	CASTPGRISSPLHF	TGTGCCAGCACGCCGGGAAGGATTAGTTCACCCCTCCACTTT
-	TRBV27	TRBJ2-7	TRBD1	CASSRGQNYEQYF	TGTGCCAGCAGTCGGGGACAGAACTACGAGCAGTACTTC
-	TRBV7-2	TRBJ1-1	-	CASSFQAYTEAFF	TGTGCCAGCAGCTTCCAAGCCTACACTGAAGCTTTCTTT
-	TRBV27	TRBJ1-1	-	CASSTARGTEAFF	TGTGCCAGCAGTACTGCGCGGGGCACTGAAGCTTTCTTT
-	TRBV21-1	TRBJ2-7	-	CASSKVTGPTLTKLRGQYF	TGTGCCAGCAGCAAAGTGACAGGACCTACCTTGACGAAACTACGAGGGCAGTACTTC
-	TRBV29-1	TRBJ1-2	TRBD1	CSGTGGASNYGYTF	TGCAGCGGAACAGGGGGCGCGTCCAACTATGGCTACACCTTC
-	TRBV2	TRBJ2-3	TRBD2	CATPGREANFASTDTQYF	TGTGCCACTCCGGGGCGGGAGGCAAATTTTGCTAGCACAGATACGCAGTATTTT
-	TRBV7-9	TRBJ1-5	-	CASSLALSGGSNYQPQHF	TGTGCCAGCAGCTTAGCGCTATCCGGGGGGTCAAACTATCAGCCCCAGCATTTT
few	TRBV19	TRBJ1-1	TRBD1	CASSSPGTGAPEAFF	TGTGCCAGTAGTAGCCCCGGGACAGGGGCTCCTGAAGCTTTCTTT
-	TRBV14	TRBJ2-2	TRBD1	CASSSRGRDTGELFF	TGTGCCAGCAGCTCCAGGGGGCGGGACACCGGGGAGCTGTTTTTT
-	TRBV6-5	TRBJ1-2	TRBD1	CASSYPGQGVYGYTF	TGTGCCAGCAGTTATCCGGGACAGGGCGTCTATGGCTACACCTTC
-	TRBV11-2	TRBJ1-1	TRBD1	CASSRRGGPAFF	TGTGCCAGCAGCCGCCGAGGGGGCCCAGCTTTCTTT
-	TRBV2	TRBJ1-2	TRBD1	CASTQWDRANYGYTF	TGTGCCAGCACTCAGTGGGACAGGGCTAACTATGGCTACACCTTC
-	TRBV18	TRBJ2-5	-	CASSPSWEKETQYF	TGTGCCAGCTCACCATCGTGGGAGAAAGAGACCCAGTACTTC
-	TRBV19	TRBJ2-5	TRBD2	CASSTRLAGAETQYF	TGTGCCAGTAGTACCCGACTAGCGGGAGCGGAGACCCAGTACTTC
-	TRBV6-5	TRBJ1-1	-	CASSYGGNTEAFF	TGTGCCAGCAGTTACGGCGGGAACACTGAAGCTTTCTTT
-	TRBV15	TRBJ1-2	-	CATSSRSYGYTF	TGTGCCACCAGCTCCAGGTCCTATGGCTACACCTTC
-	TRBV5-1	TRBJ1-1	-	CASSWGQNTEAFF	TGCGCCAGCAGCTGGGGACAGAACACTGAAGCTTTCTTT
few	TRBV6-6	TRBJ2-2	TRBD2	CASSPPGGAVNTGELFF	TGTGCCAGCAGTCCCCCCGGGGGGGCAGTGAACACCGGGGAGCTGTTTTTT
-	TRBV27	TRBJ2-5	TRBD1	CASSLLGQTTQETQYF	TGTGCCAGCAGTTTGTTGGGACAGACAACACAAGAGACCCAGTACTTC
-	TRBV9	TRBJ1-2	-	CASSLHREKANYGYTF	TGTGCCAGCAGCCTACACCGGGAGAAAGCTAACTATGGCTACACCTTC
-	TRBV5-1	TRBJ1-5	TRBD1	CASSSGQLNQPQHF	TGCGCCAGCAGCTCGGGACAGTTAAATCAGCCCCAGCATTTT
-	TRBV5-1	TRBJ1-1	-	CASSLGAGDNEAFF	TGCGCCAGCAGCTTGGGGGCAGGGGATAATGAAGCTTTCTTT
-	TRBV2	TRBJ2-2	TRBD1	CASSEEGGLELFF	TGTGCCAGCAGTGAAGAAGGGGGCCTGGAGCTGTTTTTT